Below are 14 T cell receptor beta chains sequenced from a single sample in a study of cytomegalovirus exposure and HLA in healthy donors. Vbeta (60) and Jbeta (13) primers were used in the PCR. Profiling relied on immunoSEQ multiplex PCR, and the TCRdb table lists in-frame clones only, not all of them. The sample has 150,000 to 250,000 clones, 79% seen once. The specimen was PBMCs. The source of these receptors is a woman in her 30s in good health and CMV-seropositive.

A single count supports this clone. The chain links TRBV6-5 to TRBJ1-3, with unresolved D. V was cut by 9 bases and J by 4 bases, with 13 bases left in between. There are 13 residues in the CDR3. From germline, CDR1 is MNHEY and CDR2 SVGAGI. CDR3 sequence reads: CASKGGPGNTIYF. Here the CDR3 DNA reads TGTGCCAGTAAAGGAGGACCAGGAAACACCATATATTTT.

The CDR3 nucleotides read TGTGCCAGCAGCGTCCGACAGATCCAAGAGACCCAGTACTTC. Residues: CASSVRQIQETQYF. The chain couples TRBV13 to TRBJ2-5; TRBD1 is a possible D gene (5 bases). V was shortened by 5 bases and J by 1 base, with 11 bases between the two germline ends. This CDR3 is 14 amino acids long. Looked up from germline, CDR1 is PRHDT and CDR2 is FYEKMQ (reference sequence). The whole variable domain, filled in from reference TRBV13 and TRBJ2-5, reads AAGVIQSPRHLIKEKRETATLKCYPIPRHDTVYWYQQGPGQDPQFLISFYEKMQSDKGSIPDRFSAQQFSDYHSELNMSSLELGDSALYFCASSVRQIQETQYFGPGTRLLVL.

CDR3: CSVQGVTYEQYF. The CDR3 DNA sequence: TGCAGCGTACAGGGGGTGACCTACGAGCAGTACTTC. The V call is TRBV29-1, the J call TRBJ2-7, with TRBD1 identical over 8 bases. With V trimmed by 6 bases and J by 2 bases, 3 bases remained unmatched. Germline assignment: CDR1 SQVTM and CDR2 ANQGSEA. The CDR3 contains 12 residues.

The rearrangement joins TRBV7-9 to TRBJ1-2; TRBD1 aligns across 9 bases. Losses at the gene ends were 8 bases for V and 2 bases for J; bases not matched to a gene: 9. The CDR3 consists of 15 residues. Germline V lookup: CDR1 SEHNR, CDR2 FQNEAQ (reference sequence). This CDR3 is CASLRGDRGNYGYTF. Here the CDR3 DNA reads TGTGCCAGCTTGCGGGGTGACAGGGGGAACTATGGCTACACCTTC.

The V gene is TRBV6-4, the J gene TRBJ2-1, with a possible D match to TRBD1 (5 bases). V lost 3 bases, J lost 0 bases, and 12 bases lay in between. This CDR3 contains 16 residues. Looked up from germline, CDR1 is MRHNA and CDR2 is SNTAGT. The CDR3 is CASSEYETDSYNEQFF. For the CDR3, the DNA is TGTGCCAGCAGTGAATATGAGACAGACTCCTACAATGAGCAGTTCTTC.

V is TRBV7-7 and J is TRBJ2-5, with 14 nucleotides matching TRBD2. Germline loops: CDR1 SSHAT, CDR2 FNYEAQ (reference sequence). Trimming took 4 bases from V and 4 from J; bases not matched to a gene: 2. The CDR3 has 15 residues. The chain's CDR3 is CASSSGLAGVETQYF. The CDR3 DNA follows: TGTGCCAGCAGCTCGGGACTAGCGGGAGTAGAGACCCAGTACTTC.

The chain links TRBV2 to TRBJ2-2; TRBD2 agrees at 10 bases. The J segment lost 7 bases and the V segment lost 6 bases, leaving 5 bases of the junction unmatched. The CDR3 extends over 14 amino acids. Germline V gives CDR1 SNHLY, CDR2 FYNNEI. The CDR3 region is CASRSGRDVGELFF. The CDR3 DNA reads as TGTGCCAGCAGAAGCGGGAGGGATGTCGGGGAGCTGTTTTTT.

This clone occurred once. This CDR3 is CASSVQGLGYTF. CDR3 sequence (DNA): TGCGCCAGCAGTGTACAGGGTCTTGGCTACACCTTC. V and J are TRBV10-2 and TRBJ1-2, with D possibly TRBD1 on 6 matching bases. The CDR3 length is 12 residues. The germline V gene has CDR1 WSHSY and CDR2 SAAADI. Trimming took 4 bases from V and 7 from J, leaving 10 bases between them.

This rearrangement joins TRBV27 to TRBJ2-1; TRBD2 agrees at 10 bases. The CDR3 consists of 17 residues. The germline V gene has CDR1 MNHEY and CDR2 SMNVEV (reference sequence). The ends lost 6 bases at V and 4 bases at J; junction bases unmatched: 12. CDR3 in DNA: TGTGCCAGCAGACACAGTTGGAGTAGCGGGGGGTACAATGAGCAGTTCTTC. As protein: CASRHSWSSGGYNEQFF.

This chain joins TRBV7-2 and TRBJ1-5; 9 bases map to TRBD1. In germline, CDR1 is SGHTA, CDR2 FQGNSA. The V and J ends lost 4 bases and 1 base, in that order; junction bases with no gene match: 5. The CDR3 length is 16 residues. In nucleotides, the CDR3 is TGTGCCAGCAGCTCCGGGACAGGGAGAAGCAATCAGCCCCAGCATTTT. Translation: CASSSGTGRSNQPQHF. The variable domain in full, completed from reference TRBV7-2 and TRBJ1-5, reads GAGVSQSPSNKVTEKGKDVELRCDPISGHTALYWYRQSLGQGLEFLIYFQGNSAPDKSGLPSDRFSAERTGGSVSTLTIQRTQQEDSAVYLCASSSGTGRSNQPQHFGDGTRLSIL.

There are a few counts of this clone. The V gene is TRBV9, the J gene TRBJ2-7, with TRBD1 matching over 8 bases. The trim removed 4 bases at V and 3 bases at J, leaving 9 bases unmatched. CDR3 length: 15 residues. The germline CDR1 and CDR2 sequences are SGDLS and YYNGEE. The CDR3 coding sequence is TGTGCCAGCAGCCTCACAGGGGGGACCGTCTACGAGCAGTACTTC. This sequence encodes CASSLTGGTVYEQYF. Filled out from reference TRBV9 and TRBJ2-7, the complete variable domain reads DSGVTQTPKHLITATGQRVTLRCSPRSGDLSVYWYQQSLDQGLQFLIQYYNGEERAKGNILERFSAQQFPDLHSELNLSSLELGDSALYFCASSLTGGTVYEQYFGPGTRLTVT.

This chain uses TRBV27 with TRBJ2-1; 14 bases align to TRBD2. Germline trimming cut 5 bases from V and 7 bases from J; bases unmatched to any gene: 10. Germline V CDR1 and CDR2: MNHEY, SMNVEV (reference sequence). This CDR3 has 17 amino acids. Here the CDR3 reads CASSPGTSGSLGNEQFF. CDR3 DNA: TGTGCCAGCAGTCCAGGGACTAGCGGGAGTCTAGGGAATGAGCAGTTCTTC.

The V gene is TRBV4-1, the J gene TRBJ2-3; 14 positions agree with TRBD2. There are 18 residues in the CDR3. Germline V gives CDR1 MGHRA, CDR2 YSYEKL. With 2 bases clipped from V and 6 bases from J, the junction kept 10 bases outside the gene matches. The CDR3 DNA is TGCGCCAGCAGCCAACGGGGGGGACTAGCGGGAGTAGGGGATACGCAGTATTTT. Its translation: CASSQRGGLAGVGDTQYF.

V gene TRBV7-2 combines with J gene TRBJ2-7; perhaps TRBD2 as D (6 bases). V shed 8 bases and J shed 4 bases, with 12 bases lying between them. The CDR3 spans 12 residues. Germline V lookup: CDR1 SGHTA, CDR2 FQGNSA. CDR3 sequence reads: CASGGAHYEQYF. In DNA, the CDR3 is TGTGCCAGCGGAGGGGCCCATTACGAGCAGTACTTC.